The sequence of this T cell receptor beta chain was determined in a study of T cell responses to AZD1222 COVID-19 vaccine. Findings and caveats of the study: AZD1222 recipients seropositive at baseline numbered only six. Per reports, nearly half of all spike-specific TCRs target regions that are unmutated in variants. Vaccine-related CD4 TCRs covered spike, predominating at 160-218 and 743-854.

Concerning this clone: Its matching antigen is unknown. This same CDR3 is encoded by further DNA sequences in the sample.

The germline V and J ends were trimmed by 1 base and 5 bases, with 6 bases remaining between them. The CDR3 runs to 13 residues. Germline V gene data show CDR1 as LGHDT and CDR2 as YNNKEL (reference sequence). Profiling relied on immunoSEQ multiplex PCR, and the TCRdb table lists in-frame clones only, not all of them. Here the sample spans 200,000 or so clones, 75% to 90% being singletons. This TCR was sampled from an adult in good health. The sequences come from peripheral blood, collected on day 0 of AZD1222 vaccination. The chain carries TRBV3-1 (or the pseudogene TRBV3-2) and TRBJ1-5; D not certain. As DNA, the CDR3 is TGTGCCAGCAGCCAAGCAGGTGATCAGCCCCAGCATTTT. This translates into CASSQAGDQPQHF.